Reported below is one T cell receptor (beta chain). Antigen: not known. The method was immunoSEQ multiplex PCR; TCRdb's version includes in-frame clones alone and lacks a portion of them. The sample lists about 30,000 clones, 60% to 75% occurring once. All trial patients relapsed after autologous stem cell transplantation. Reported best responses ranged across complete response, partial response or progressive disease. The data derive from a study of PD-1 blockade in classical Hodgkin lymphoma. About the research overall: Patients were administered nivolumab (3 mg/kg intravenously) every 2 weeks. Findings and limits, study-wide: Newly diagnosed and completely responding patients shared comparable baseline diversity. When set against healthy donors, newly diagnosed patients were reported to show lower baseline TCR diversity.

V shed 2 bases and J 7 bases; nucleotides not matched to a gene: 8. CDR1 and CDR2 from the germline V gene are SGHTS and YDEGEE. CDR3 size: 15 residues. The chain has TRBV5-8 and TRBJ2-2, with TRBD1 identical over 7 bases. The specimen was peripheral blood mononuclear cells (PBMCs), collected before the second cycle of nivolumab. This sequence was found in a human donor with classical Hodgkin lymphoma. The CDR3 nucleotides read TGTGCCAGCAGCTTTGCCGGGACAGAAGACGGGGAGCTGTTTTTT. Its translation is CASSFAGTEDGELFF.